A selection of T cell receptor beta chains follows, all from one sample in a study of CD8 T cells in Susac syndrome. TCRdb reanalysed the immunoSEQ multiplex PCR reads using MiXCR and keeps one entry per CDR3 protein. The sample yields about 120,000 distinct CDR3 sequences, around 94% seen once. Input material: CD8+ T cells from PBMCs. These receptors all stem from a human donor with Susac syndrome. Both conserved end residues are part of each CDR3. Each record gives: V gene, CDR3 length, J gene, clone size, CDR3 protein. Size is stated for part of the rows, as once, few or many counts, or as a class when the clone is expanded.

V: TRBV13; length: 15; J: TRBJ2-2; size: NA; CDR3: CASSPGAGNTGELFF
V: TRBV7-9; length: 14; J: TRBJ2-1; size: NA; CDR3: CASSLATSYNEQFF
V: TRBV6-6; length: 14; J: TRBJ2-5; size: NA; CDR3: CASSYSPDGWTQYF
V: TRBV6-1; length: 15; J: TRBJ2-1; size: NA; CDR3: CASSLRDRAYNEQFF
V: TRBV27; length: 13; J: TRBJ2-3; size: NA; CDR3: CASSNRQADTQYF
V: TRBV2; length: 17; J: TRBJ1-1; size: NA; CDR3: CASSGQSARTVNTEAFF
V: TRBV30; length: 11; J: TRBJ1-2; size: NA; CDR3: CAWTAGRGYTF
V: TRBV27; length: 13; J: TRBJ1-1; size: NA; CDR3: CASSLGMETEAFF
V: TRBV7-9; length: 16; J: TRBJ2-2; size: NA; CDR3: CASPLNRRGDTGELFF
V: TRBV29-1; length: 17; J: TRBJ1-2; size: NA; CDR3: CSVESATPHALGYGYTF
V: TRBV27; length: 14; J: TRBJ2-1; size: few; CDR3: CASSFGGAYNEQFF
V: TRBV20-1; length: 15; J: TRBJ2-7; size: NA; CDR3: CSARDLAGTSYEQYF
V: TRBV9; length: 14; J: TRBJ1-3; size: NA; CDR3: CASSDPGTGNTIYF
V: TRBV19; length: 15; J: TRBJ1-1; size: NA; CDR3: CASSIEGGPWTEAFF